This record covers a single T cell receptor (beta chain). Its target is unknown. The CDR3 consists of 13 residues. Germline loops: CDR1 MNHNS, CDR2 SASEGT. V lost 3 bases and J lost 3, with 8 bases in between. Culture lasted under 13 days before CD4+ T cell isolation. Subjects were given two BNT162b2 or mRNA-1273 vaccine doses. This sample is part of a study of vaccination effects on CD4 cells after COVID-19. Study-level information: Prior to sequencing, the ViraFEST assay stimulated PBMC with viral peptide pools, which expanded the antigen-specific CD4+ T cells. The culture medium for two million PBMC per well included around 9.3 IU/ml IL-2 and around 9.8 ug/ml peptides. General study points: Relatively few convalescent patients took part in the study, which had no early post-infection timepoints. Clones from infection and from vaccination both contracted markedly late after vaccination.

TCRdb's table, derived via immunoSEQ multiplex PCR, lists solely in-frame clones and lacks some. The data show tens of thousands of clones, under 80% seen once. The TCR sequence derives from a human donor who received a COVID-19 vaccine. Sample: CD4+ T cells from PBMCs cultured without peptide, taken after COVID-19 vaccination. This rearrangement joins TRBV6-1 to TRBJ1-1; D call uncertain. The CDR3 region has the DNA TGTGCCAGCAGTGATGAGTTTTACACTGAAGCTTTCTTT. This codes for CASSDEFYTEAFF.